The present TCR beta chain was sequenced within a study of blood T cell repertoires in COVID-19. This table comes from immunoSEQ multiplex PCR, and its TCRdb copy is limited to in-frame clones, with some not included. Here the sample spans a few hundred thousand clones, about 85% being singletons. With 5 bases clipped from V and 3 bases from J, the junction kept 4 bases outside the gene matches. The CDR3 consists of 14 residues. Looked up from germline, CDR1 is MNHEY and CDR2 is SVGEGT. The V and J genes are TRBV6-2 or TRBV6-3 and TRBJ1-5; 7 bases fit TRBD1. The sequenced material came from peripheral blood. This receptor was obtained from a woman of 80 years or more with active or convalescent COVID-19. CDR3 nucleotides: TGTGCCAGCAGTCAGAGGGGGCACAATCAGCCCCAGCATTTT. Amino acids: CASSQRGHNQPQHF.